This T cell receptor beta chain was captured in a study of CD8+CD57+ T cells in acquired aplastic anemia. Study-wide background: The study obtained an average of 3.2 ug of DNA from sorted CD4+ and CD8+ cells. Sequencing produced an average of about 10 million reads per healthy donor for CD4+ cells. Broader study findings: Controls and patients did not differ significantly in CD8+ Simpson's diversity. Patients and controls shared twenty-nine CD8+ CDR3 sequences.

V shed 8 bases, J shed 7 bases, and the junction held 13 bases outside the gene matches. Per the germline V gene, CDR1 is WNHNN and CDR2 is SYGVQD (reference sequence). This CDR3 spans 14 amino acids. This clonotype was detected ten times or more. Its antigen is unidentified. TCR beta VDJ and CDR3 profiles were obtained from a genomic DNA template. TCRdb re-called the reads with MiXCR, one entry per CDR3 protein. The data show about 130,000 distinct CDR3 sequences, with 40% to 60% seen just once and under 3% held by the top ten. This TCR was sampled from a human donor in good health, serving as a control. Sequenced input: sorted CD4+, CD8+, or CD8+CD57+ T cells (not recorded which) from PBMCs. The chain links TRBV10-1 to TRBJ1-2, with 7 bases lining up with TRBD1. CDR3 nucleotide sequence: TGCGCCAGCCAGGGGGGGGCCTGTAAGGGTGGCTACACCTTC. Amino acids: CASQGGACKGGYTF.